The clone carrying this T cell receptor (beta chain) was recorded only once. This sample is part of a study of blood T cell repertoires in COVID-19. Background on the study: Researchers got acute and convalescent COVID-19 samples from the United States, Italy and Spain. T cells, B-cell-depleted T cells, or PBMCs provided the cDNA or gDNA that served as material.

This CDR3 region has 16 residues. Germline trimming cut 4 bases from V and 5 bases from J; bases unmatched to any gene: 6. Germline CDR1 KGHSH, CDR2 LQKENI. The repertoire was sequenced with immunoSEQ multiplex PCR; TCRdb's copy has only in-frame clones and lacks some. The sample records 150,000 to 200,000 clones, around four fifths being singletons. Input material: peripheral blood. The clonotype was recovered from a man aged 65 to 79 with acute or convalescent COVID-19. The chain carries TRBV18 and TRBJ1-5; 12 nucleotides match TRBD1. The chain's CDR3 is CASSRRDRGPDQPQHF. In DNA, the CDR3 is TGTGCCAGCTCACGTCGGGACAGGGGGCCCGATCAGCCCCAGCATTTT.